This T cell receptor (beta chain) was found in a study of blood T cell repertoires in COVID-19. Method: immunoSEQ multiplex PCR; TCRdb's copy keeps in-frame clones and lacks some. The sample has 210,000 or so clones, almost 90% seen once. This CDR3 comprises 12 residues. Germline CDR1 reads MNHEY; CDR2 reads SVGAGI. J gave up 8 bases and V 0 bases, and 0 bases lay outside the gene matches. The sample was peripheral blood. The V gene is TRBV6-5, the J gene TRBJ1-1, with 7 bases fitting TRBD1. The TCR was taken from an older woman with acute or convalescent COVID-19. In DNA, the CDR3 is TGTGCCAGCAGTTACTCGACAGGGGAAGCTTTCTTT. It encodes CASSYSTGEAFF.